The 2 T cell receptor beta chains in this list originate from one sample, sequenced in a study of blood T cells in healthy people across ages. Through a sample-barcoded 5' primer and a J-beta primer mix, a second PCR was run for roughly 6 to 11 cycles. TCRdb re-called the 5' RACE reads through MiXCR, storing one row per CDR3 protein. The sample lists roughly 1.5 million distinct CDR3 sequences, roughly two fifths seen once, with about 3.8% in the top ten. The specimen sequenced was blood. The receptors shown here come from a woman aged 18-35 years in good health.

The J gene is TRBJ2-1, the V gene TRBV29-1; D not resolved. V was shortened by 0 bases and J by 0 bases, with 12 bases between the two germline ends. Germline CDR1 is SQVTM and CDR2 is ANQGSEA. The CDR3 extends over 16 amino acids. CDR3: CSVEDLARLSYNEQFF. The CDR3 coding sequence is TGCAGCGTTGAAGATTTAGCCCGGCTCTCCTACAATGAGCAGTTCTTC.

As for this clonotype: This sequence may be a read error, since a much larger clone differs from it by one base. The genes are TRBV4-1 and TRBJ2-7; maybe TRBD2 (7 bases). Germline V CDR1 and CDR2: MGHRA, YSYEKL. With 0 bases removed from V and 7 bases from J, the gap between germline ends came to 19 bases. The CDR3 length is 16 residues. The CDR3 nucleotides read TGCGCCAGCAGCCAAGATTCCGGGGGGCTTTACAATGAGCAGTACTTC. Residues: CASSQDSGGLYNEQYF.